Below, 15 T cell receptor beta chains from the same sample are listed, as sequenced in a study of blood T cell repertoires in COVID-19. The method was immunoSEQ multiplex PCR; TCRdb's version includes in-frame clones alone and lacks a portion of them. Found here are 50,000 to 65,000 clones, 81% of them singletons; the top ten hold approximately 5.4%. The specimen sequenced was peripheral blood. Source of these receptors: a woman in her sixties with acute or convalescent COVID-19.

In its sample, this clone was seen once. The chain is built from TRBV7-9 and TRBJ2-1; 9 nucleotides align to TRBD2. Germline V gene data show CDR1 as SEHNR and CDR2 as FQNEAQ (reference sequence). The CDR3 is made up of 15 amino acids. V was pared by 5 bases and J by 5 bases, with 7 bases of the junction left unmatched. As DNA, the CDR3 is TGTGCCAGCAGCCCCGAGCAGCGGGGGGACAATGAGCAGTTCTTC. Translation: CASSPEQRGDNEQFF.

The rearrangement links TRBV6-5 to TRBJ1-1; D not certain. The CDR3 sequence is 14 residues long. V was clipped by 10 bases and J by 0 bases, with 15 bases between them. Per the germline V gene, CDR1 is MNHEY and CDR2 is SVGAGI. This CDR3 reads CATSVESVNTEAFF. The CDR3 DNA reads TGTGCCACCTCAGTGGAGTCGGTGAACACTGAAGCTTTCTTT.

The J gene is TRBJ1-5, the V gene TRBV6-5; D uncertain. V lost 5 bases to trimming and J lost 2 bases, with 10 bases between them. The CDR3 sequence is 14 residues long. CDR1 and CDR2 (germline): MNHEY, SVGAGI. CDR3 sequence: CASSRRVGNQPQHF. CDR3 nucleotide sequence: TGTGCCAGCAGTCGCCGGGTGGGCAATCAGCCCCAGCATTTT.

This clone showed up just once. The CDR3 region is CASSDSSGANVLTF. CDR3 nucleotide sequence: TGTGCCAGCAGCGACAGCTCTGGGGCCAACGTCCTGACTTTC. The chain combines TRBV25-1 with TRBJ2-6; TRBD1 might be the D (5 bases). Per the germline V gene, CDR1 is MGHDK and CDR2 is SYGVNS. CDR3 length: 14 amino acids. V dropped 6 bases and J dropped 0 bases, with 6 bases sitting between them.

The chain is built from TRBV5-6 and TRBJ2-7; 7 bases align to TRBD1. Trimming cost V 4 bases and J 1 base; bases outside gene matches: 8. This CDR3 has 15 residues. Germline values: CDR1 SGHDT, CDR2 YYEEEE. The CDR3 loop reads CASSPRTGLSYEQYF. CDR3 sequence (DNA): TGTGCCAGCAGCCCACGGACAGGTCTTTCCTACGAGCAGTACTTC.

The J gene is TRBJ2-3, the V gene TRBV7-2; weak D call: TRBD2 (5 bases). CDR3 size: 13 residues. V dropped 3 bases and J dropped 4 bases, with 8 bases sitting between them. Per germline, CDR1 SGHTA and CDR2 FQGNSA. CDR3 region: CASSFRRADTQYF. The CDR3, as DNA: TGTGCCAGCAGCTTCAGGCGGGCAGATACGCAGTATTTT.

The gene calls are TRBV7-2 and TRBJ1-1, with D possibly matching TRBD1 (6 bases). The length of the CDR3 is 15 residues. Trimming stripped 5 bases from V and 1 base from J, with 14 bases between. CDR1 is SGHTA, CDR2 FQGNSA, per germline. The CDR3: CASSPPGRGNTEAFF. As DNA, the CDR3 is TGTGCCAGCAGCCCCCCCGGCAGGGGGAACACTGAAGCTTTCTTT.

Written as DNA, the CDR3 is TGCGCCAGCAGCTTAGGGGGACAGGAGTATGGCTACACCTTC. This translates into CASSLGGQEYGYTF. The chain links TRBV5-1 to TRBJ1-2; 8 positions match TRBD1. Trimming at V came to 2 bases and at J to 5 bases, leaving 5 bases not matched to a gene. Germline CDR1 and CDR2: SGHRS and YFSETQ. The length of the CDR3 is 14 residues. Looking up the rest from reference TRBV5-1 and TRBJ1-2 gives the full variable domain: KAGVTQTPRYLIKTRGQQVTLSCSPISGHRSVSWYQQTPGQGLQFLFEYFSETQRNKGNFPGRFSGRQFSNSRSEMNVSTLELGDSALYLCASSLGGQEYGYTFGSGTRLTVV.

This sequence joins TRBV6-1 and TRBJ1-1; possibly TRBD1 for D (5 bases). The CDR3 has 15 residues. Trimming left V 2 bases short and J 1 base short, with 11 bases between. Looked up from germline, CDR1 is MNHNS and CDR2 is SASEGT. Here the CDR3 DNA reads TGTGCCAGCAGTGAACCCGGGAGGGGGAACACTGAAGCTTTCTTT. Translated: CASSEPGRGNTEAFF.

The rearrangement links TRBV5-1 to TRBJ1-1; 7 bases agree with TRBD1. CDR1 and CDR2 from the germline V gene are SGHRS and YFSETQ. V dropped 4 bases and J dropped 1; count of bases not matched to a gene: 7. The CDR3 length is 15 residues. CDR3 protein: CASSPDRAWNTEAFF. DNA for the CDR3: TGCGCCAGCAGCCCTGACAGGGCCTGGAACACTGAAGCTTTCTTT.

V and J are TRBV19 and TRBJ2-3; tentatively, D is TRBD1 (5 bases). From germline, CDR1 is LNHDA and CDR2 SQIVND (reference sequence). Trimming took 3 bases from V and 3 from J, leaving 13 bases between them. The CDR3 runs 15 residues. CDR3 DNA: TGTGCCAGTAGTATCCAACACAGGTCTACAGATACGCAGTATTTT. Translation: CASSIQHRSTDTQYF.

This clone turned up a few times. The chain links TRBV2 to TRBJ1-5; D is unclear. The germline V gene encodes CDR1 SNHLY and CDR2 FYNNEI. The CDR3 covers 15 residues. Trimming took off 7 bases at V and 5 bases at J, with 18 bases between the two ends. The CDR3, as DNA: TGTGCCAGCACCAGAGAGGGAACATCGGATCAGCCCCAGCATTTT. Its protein is CASTREGTSDQPQHF.

The chain combines TRBV28 with TRBJ2-5; a weak D match, TRBD2 (5 bases). Germline CDR1 reads MDHEN; CDR2 reads SYDVKM. The CDR3 covers 14 residues. V was cut by 7 bases and J by 1 base, with 13 bases left in between. DNA of the CDR3: TGTGCCAGCAAAGGTCCCGGGGTCCAAGAGACCCAGTACTTC. The encoded protein is CASKGPGVQETQYF.

The rearrangement joins TRBV6-6 to TRBJ1-5; 10 bases agree with TRBD1. Trimming cost V 0 bases and J 5 bases; bases outside gene matches: 1. The CDR3 covers 15 residues. The V gene's germline CDR1 is MNHNY and CDR2 SVGAGI (reference sequence). The CDR3 spells CASSYSDRGYQPQHF. The CDR3 DNA is TGTGCCAGCAGTTACTCGGACAGGGGGTATCAGCCCCAGCATTTT.

This chain connects TRBV5-1 to TRBJ2-7; tentatively, D is TRBD1 (5 bases). CDR3 length: 15 amino acids. V was pared by 0 bases and J by 2 bases, with 12 bases between. Germline lookup yields CDR1 SGHRS and CDR2 YFSETQ. DNA for the CDR3: TGCGCCAGCAGCTTGGGTGACAGCCAACCCTACGAGCAGTACTTC. This sequence encodes CASSLGDSQPYEQYF.